This record covers a single TCR beta chain. The antigen remains unidentified. The data belong to a study of beta chain features in type 1 diabetes. Study information: Over all samples combined, some 110 million sorted cells were examined.

Expressed TCRB transcripts were sequenced, since all the RNA that had been isolated was reverse transcribed. The method was immunoSEQ multiplex PCR; TCRdb's version includes in-frame clones alone and lacks a portion of them. The data contain 25,000 or so clones, nearly 70% of them seen just once; the ten biggest clones take up approximately 2.3%. Study-wide results and limits: A moderate, significant TCRB CDR3 shortening appeared in type 1 diabetes across four CD4+ subsets.

In germline, CDR1 is KGHSH, CDR2 LQKENI. This CDR3 region has 12 residues. V lost 3 bases to trimming and J lost 4 bases, with 7 bases between them. This chain links TRBV18 with TRBJ2-7, with D possibly TRBD1 on 5 matching bases. Sequenced material: Tregs from blood. This TCR derives from a woman between 35 and 50 years old in good health. The CDR3, as DNA: TGTGCCAGCTCACCCGACAGTTACGAGCAGTACTTC. It yields the protein CASSPDSYEQYF.